Listed below are T cell receptor beta chains from one sample, sequenced in a study of PD-1 blockade in classical Hodgkin lymphoma. Generated by immunoSEQ multiplex PCR, the TCRdb table keeps only in-frame clones and is missing some. This table has tens of thousands of clones, roughly 70% appearing once. The sequencing used peripheral blood mononuclear cells (PBMCs), collected before the second cycle of nivolumab. The receptors were gathered from a human donor with classical Hodgkin lymphoma. The CDR3 runs from the conserved cysteine through the conserved F or W. A D gene is named only where the DNA matches it firmly. Size values are once, few and many counts, or a class for expanded clones, and some rows have none.

d_gene | abundance | j_gene | v_gene | CDR3nt | CDR3aa
TRBD2 | - | TRBJ2-1 | TRBV28 | TGTGCCAGCAGCCCCACCGGGACTAGCGGTGACAATGAGCAGTTCTTC | CASSPTGTSGDNEQFF
TRBD1 | once | TRBJ1-2 | TRBV30 | TGTGCCCGGGACAGCCAGACCTATGGCTACACCTTC | CARDSQTYGYTF
- | few | TRBJ1-2 | TRBV29-1 | TGCAGCGCCGGAGCGGGAAATAACTATGGCTACACCTTC | CSAGAGNNYGYTF
- | - | TRBJ1-2 | TRBV5-4 | TGTGCCAGCAGCTCGGAATCCCCTCGACAGCCCTATGGCTACACCTTC | CASSSESPRQPYGYTF
- | - | TRBJ2-7 | TRBV5-6 | TGTGCCAGCAGCTTGGGCAACTACGAGCAGTACTTC | CASSLGNYEQYF
- | - | TRBJ1-1 | TRBV15 | TGTGCCACCAGCAGTAGGAGGGGTTTTAACACTGAAGCTTTCTTT | CATSSRRGFNTEAFF
TRBD2 | - | TRBJ2-1 | TRBV27 | TGTGCCAGCAGTTTATCGGCTAGCGGAACTAATGAGCAGTTCTTC | CASSLSASGTNEQFF
TRBD1 | few | TRBJ1-1 | TRBV4-2 | TGTGCCAGCAGCCAAGTGGCGGGACAGCGGCACACTGAAGCTTTCTTT | CASSQVAGQRHTEAFF
- | few | TRBJ1-4 | TRBV2 | TGTGCCAGCAGTGAAGAGGATGAAAAACTGTTTTTT | CASSEEDEKLFF
- | - | TRBJ1-2 | TRBV5-4 | TGTGCCAGCAGCTTGGATGGGGATAACTATGGCTACACCTTC | CASSLDGDNYGYTF
TRBD1 | medium-sized | TRBJ1-1 | TRBV5-1 | TGCGCCAGCAGCGTATCGGGACAGCGGACTGAAGCTTTCTTT | CASSVSGQRTEAFF
TRBD1 | - | TRBJ2-4 | TRBV29-1 | TGCAGCGTTGGGGGCTACAGGGGGCGCACGGACATTCAGTACTTC | CSVGGYRGRTDIQYF
- | - | TRBJ1-3 | TRBV28 | TGTGCCAGCAGTACCGCCGCGGGAGGAGGAAACACCATATATTTT | CASSTAAGGGNTIYF